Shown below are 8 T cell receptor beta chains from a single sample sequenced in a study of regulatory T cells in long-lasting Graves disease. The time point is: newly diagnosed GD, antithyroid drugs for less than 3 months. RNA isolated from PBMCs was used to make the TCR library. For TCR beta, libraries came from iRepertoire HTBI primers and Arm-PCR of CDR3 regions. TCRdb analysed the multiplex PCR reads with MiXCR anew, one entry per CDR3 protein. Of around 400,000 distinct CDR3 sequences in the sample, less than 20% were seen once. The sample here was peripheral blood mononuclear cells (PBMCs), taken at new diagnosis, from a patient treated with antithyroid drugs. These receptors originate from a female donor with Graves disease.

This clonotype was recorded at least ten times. CDR3 in amino acids: CASSEARTTLGNTIYF. CDR3 sequence (DNA): TGTGCCAGCAGTGAAGCGCGGACAACTCTAGGAAACACCATATATTTT. This chain joins TRBV2 and TRBJ1-3, with D possibly being TRBD1 (5 bases). The CDR3 has 16 residues. Deletions cut 0 bases from V and 4 bases from J, with 13 bases between. The germline CDR1 and CDR2 sequences are SNHLY and FYNNEI.

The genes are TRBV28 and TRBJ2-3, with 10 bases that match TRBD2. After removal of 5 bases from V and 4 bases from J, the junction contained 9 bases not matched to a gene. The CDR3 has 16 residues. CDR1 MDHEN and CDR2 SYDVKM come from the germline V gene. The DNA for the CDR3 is TGTGCCAGCAGTCCCACAGGACTAGCGGTCTCAGATACGCAGTATTTT. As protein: CASSPTGLAVSDTQYF. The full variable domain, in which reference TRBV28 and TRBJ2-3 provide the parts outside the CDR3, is DVKVTQSSRYLVKRTGEKVFLECVQDMDHENMFWYRQDPGLGLRLIYFSYDVKMKEKGDIPEGYSVSREKKERFSLILESASTNQTSMYLCASSPTGLAVSDTQYFGPGTRLTVL.

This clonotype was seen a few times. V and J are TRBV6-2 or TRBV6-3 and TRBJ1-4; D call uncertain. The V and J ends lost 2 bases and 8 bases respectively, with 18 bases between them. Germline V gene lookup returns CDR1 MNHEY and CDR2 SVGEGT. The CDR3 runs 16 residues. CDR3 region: CASSYTLPTEGEKLFF. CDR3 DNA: TGTGCCAGCAGTTACACCTTACCCACCGAGGGAGAAAAACTGTTTTTT.

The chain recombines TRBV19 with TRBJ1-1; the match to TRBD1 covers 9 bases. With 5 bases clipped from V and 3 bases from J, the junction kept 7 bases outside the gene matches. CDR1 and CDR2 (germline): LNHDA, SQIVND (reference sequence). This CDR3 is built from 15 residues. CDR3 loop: CASSQRTGVDTEAFF. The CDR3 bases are TGTGCCAGTAGTCAACGGACAGGGGTGGACACTGAAGCTTTCTTT. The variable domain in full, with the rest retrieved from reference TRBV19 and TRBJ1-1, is DGGITQSPKYLFRKEGQNVTLSCEQNLNHDAMYWYRQDPGQGLRLIYYSQIVNDFQKGDIAEGYSVSREKKESFPLTVTSAQKNPTAFYLCASSQRTGVDTEAFFGQGTRLTVV.

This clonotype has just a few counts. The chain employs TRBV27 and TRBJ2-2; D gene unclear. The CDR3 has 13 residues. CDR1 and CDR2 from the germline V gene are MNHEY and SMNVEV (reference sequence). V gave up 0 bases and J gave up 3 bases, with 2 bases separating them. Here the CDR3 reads CASSLSYTGELFF. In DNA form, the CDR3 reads TGTGCCAGCAGTTTATCATACACCGGGGAGCTGTTTTTT.

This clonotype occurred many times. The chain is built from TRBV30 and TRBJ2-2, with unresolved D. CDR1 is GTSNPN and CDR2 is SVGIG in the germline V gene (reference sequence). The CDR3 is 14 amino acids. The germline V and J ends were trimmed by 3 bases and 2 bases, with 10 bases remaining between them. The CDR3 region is CAWSGVANTGELFF. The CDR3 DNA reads TGTGCCTGGAGCGGTGTTGCCAACACCGGGGAGCTGTTTTTT.

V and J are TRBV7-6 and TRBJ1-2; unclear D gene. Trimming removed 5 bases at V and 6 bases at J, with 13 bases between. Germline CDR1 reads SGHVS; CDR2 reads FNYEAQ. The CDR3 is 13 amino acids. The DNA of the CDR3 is TGTGCCAGCAGCCCCCGTCGGAGGGATGGCTACACCTTC. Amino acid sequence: CASSPRRRDGYTF.

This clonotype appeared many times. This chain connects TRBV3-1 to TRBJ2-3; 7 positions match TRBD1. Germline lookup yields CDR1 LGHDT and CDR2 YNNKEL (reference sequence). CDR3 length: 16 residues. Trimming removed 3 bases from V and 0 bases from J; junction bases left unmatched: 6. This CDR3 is CASSHVGQRSTDTQYF. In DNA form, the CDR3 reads TGTGCCAGCAGCCATGTGGGACAGAGAAGCACAGATACGCAGTATTTT.